This T cell receptor beta chain comes out of a study of PD-1 blockade in classical Hodgkin lymphoma. Each patient's relapse followed autologous stem cell transplantation, and brentuximab vedotin exposure varied. TCRdb's copy holds only in-frame clones and misses some; the assay was immunoSEQ multiplex PCR. This table holds 17,000 or so clones, over 70% found once. The V end was cut by 5 bases, the J end by 6 bases, with 16 bases between. The CDR3 covers 15 residues. The germline CDR1 and CDR2 sequences are SEHNR and FQNEAQ (reference sequence). The material was peripheral blood mononuclear cells (PBMCs), obtained at baseline. This clonotype was obtained from a human donor with classical Hodgkin lymphoma. This chain joins TRBV7-9 and TRBJ2-2; D possibly uses TRBD1 or TRBD2 (5 bases each). DNA for the CDR3: TGTGCCAGCAGCCGTTCGTCGGGACCCCCCGGGGAGCTGTTTTTT. Translated, it gives CASSRSSGPPGELFF.